These 15 T cell receptor beta chains were all obtained from the same sample, sequenced in a study of T cells after yellow fever vaccination (dated by TCRdb to between 2018 and 2020). Preparation of the library involved 5' RACE. The sequencer listed for this sample is Illumina HiSeq 2500. TCRdb redid the processing of the public reads, applying fastp at Q25 and MiXCR, and retained in-frame beta chains. Duplicate CDR3 protein sequences are folded into a single record with the most common DNA and genes. This sample comprises some 100,000 distinct CDR3 sequences, 6.5% to 9% of them detected only once. Clones ranked in the top ten supply roughly 3% of the sample. The treatment or condition label corresponds to: live attenuated yellow fever vaccine strain. Material: CD4+ T cells sorted from PBMCs, obtained 45 days after the first yellow fever vaccination. All receptors come from a man aged 18 to 29 who received the YFV17D yellow fever vaccine.

This clonotype was seen many times. This chain's CDR3 is CASSLFSSLFTGTQYF. The DNA of the CDR3 is TGTGCCAGCAGTTTATTCTCCAGCCTTTTCACGGGTACGCAGTATTTT. V gene TRBV28 combines with J gene TRBJ2-3; D unresolved. V shed 1 base and J shed 8 bases, with 19 bases lying between them. The CDR3 has 16 amino acids. In germline, CDR1 is MDHEN, CDR2 SYDVKM. Supplemented by reference TRBV28 and TRBJ2-3, the full variable domain reads DVKVTQSSRYLVKRTGEKVFLECVQDMDHENMFWYRQDPGLGLRLIYFSYDVKMKEKGDIPEGYSVSREKKERFSLILESASTNQTSMYLCASSLFSSLFTGTQYFGPGTRLTVL.

This clonotype was observed at least ten times. The V and J genes are TRBV5-1 and TRBJ2-2; D is perhaps TRBD2 (5 bases). Trimming shortened V by 7 bases and J by 6 bases, and 22 bases separated the two germline ends. From germline, CDR1 is SGHRS and CDR2 YFSETQ. This CDR3 region has 16 residues. The CDR3 nucleotides are TGCGCCAGCGCTGCCCAACCTTCTCGGGGAGCCGGGGAGCTGTTTTTT. It is translated as CASAAQPSRGAGELFF.

Notes on this clonotype: One junction end disagrees with the germline gene, perhaps due to a read error. V gene TRBV12-5 combines with J gene TRBJ2-5; 9 positions match TRBD1. The CDR3 sequence is 18 residues long. CDR1 and CDR2 (germline): LGHNT, FRNRAP. The CDR3 loop is CASALGWGTGTTGETQYF. The CDR3 DNA reads TGTGCTAGTGCTTTGGGGTGGGGGACAGGGACCACCGGGGAGACCCAGTACTTC.

This clonotype was seen a handful of times. The J gene is TRBJ1-3, the V gene TRBV20-1; D is undetermined. The CDR3 covers 13 residues. V was shortened by 2 bases and J by 0 bases, with 5 bases between the two germline ends. Germline-derived CDR1 and CDR2 are DFQATT and SNEGSKA (reference sequence). The CDR3 DNA reads as TGCAGTGCTAGACGGAACTCTGGAAACACCATATATTTT. Protein product: CSARRNSGNTIYF.

The table lists this clonotype with many counts. The CDR3 loop is CASSHITGTETQYF. CDR3 coding DNA: TGCGCCAGCAGCCATATAACAGGGACAGAGACCCAGTACTTC. The chain employs TRBV4-1 and TRBJ2-5, with D perhaps matching TRBD1 (6 bases). The V gene lost 3 bases and the J gene lost 4 bases, with 12 bases spanning the gap. There are 14 residues in the CDR3. CDR1 is MGHRA and CDR2 is YSYEKL in the germline V gene.

This clonotype was picked up many times. V usage is TRBV11-2 and J usage is TRBJ1-4, with D uncertain. The germline V gene has CDR1 SGHAT and CDR2 FQNNGV. Trimming removed 2 bases at V and 6 bases at J, with 16 bases between. The CDR3 sequence is 16 residues long. The CDR3 is CASSLNGPGPDEKLFF. The CDR3 DNA reads as TGTGCCAGCAGCTTAAACGGGCCTGGGCCTGATGAAAAACTGTTTTTT.

This clonotype was recorded only once. This sequence may be a read error, since a much larger clone differs from it by one base. The chain carries TRBV7-9 and TRBJ1-2; weak D call: TRBD1 (6 bases). CDR3 length equals 15 residues. In germline, CDR1 is SEHNR, CDR2 FQNEAQ (reference sequence). V lost 5 bases and J 5 bases, leaving 18 bases between the germline ends. In nucleotides, the CDR3 is TGTGCCAGCAGCCGGGGGGCCATCGCCAAGTATGGCTACACCTTC. Its translation is CASSRGAIAKYGYTF. Filled out from reference TRBV7-9 and TRBJ1-2, the complete variable domain reads DTGVSQNPRHKITKRGQNVTFRCDPISEHNRLYWYRQTLGQGPEFLTYFQNEAQLEKSRLLSDRFSAERPKGSFSTLEIQRTEQGDSAMYLCASSRGAIAKYGYTFGSGTRLTVV.

This clonotype has only a few counts. This chain connects TRBV4-1 to TRBJ1-2; no reliable D call. Trimming took off 1 base at V and 2 bases at J, with 17 bases between the two ends. Germline V gives CDR1 MGHRA, CDR2 YSYEKL. CDR3 length: 17 amino acids. The CDR3 region has the DNA TGCGCCAGCAGCCAAGCAGCGGGAGGACCTTGGAACTATGGCTACACCTTC. Protein: CASSQAAGGPWNYGYTF.

Ten or more counts support this clonotype. The chain carries TRBV20-1 and TRBJ1-5, with D hard to call. V was trimmed by 3 bases and J by 6 bases, leaving 9 bases between them. The CDR3 has 12 amino acids. Germline V lookup: CDR1 DFQATT, CDR2 SNEGSKA (reference sequence). Here the CDR3 reads CSARPLGQPQHF. DNA for the CDR3: TGCAGTGCTAGGCCCTTGGGTCAGCCCCAGCATTTT.

This chain connects TRBV23-1 to TRBJ1-6; tentatively, D is TRBD1 (5 bases). TRBV23-1 is an ORF; its function is uncertain. V was shortened by 1 base and J by 6 bases, with 19 bases between the two germline ends. CDR3 length equals 18 residues. CDR3: CASSQYREGNMTNSPLHF. Here the CDR3 DNA reads TGCGCCAGCAGTCAATACCGGGAGGGGAATATGACTAATTCACCCCTCCACTTT.

This clonotype was recorded many times. The CDR3 loop reads CASSVGARAETQYF. CDR3 in DNA: TGTGCCAGTAGTGTCGGGGCCAGGGCGGAGACCCAGTACTTC. The rearrangement links TRBV19 to TRBJ2-5; possibly TRBD1 or TRBD2 for D (5 bases each). V shed 5 bases and J shed 5 bases, with 15 bases lying between them. CDR1 is LNHDA and CDR2 is SQIVND in the germline V gene (reference sequence). The CDR3 spans 14 residues. The full variable domain, rest sourced from reference TRBV19 and TRBJ2-5, is DGGITQSPKYLFRKEGQNVTLSCEQNLNHDAMYWYRQDPGQGLRLIYYSQIVNDFQKGDIAEGYSVSREKKESFPLTVTSAQKNPTAFYLCASSVGARAETQYFGPGTRLLVL.

This clonotype appeared many times. CDR3 sequence (DNA): TGTGCCAGCAGCCTGGGGGGCGACTCCTACAATGAGCAGTTCTTC. It translates to CASSLGGDSYNEQFF. V is TRBV5-4 and J is TRBJ2-1, with D tentatively TRBD1 or TRBD2 (6 bases each). Deletions cut 4 bases from V and 0 bases from J, with 11 bases between. In germline, CDR1 is SGHNT, CDR2 YYREEE (reference sequence). The length of the CDR3 is 15 residues.

This clonotype was seen repeatedly, ten times or more. This rearrangement joins TRBV6-6 to TRBJ2-5; 8 bases agree with TRBD1. Germline CDR1 and CDR2: MNHNY and SVGAGI (reference sequence). The CDR3 consists of 13 residues. J lost 5 bases, V lost 5 bases, and 4 bases had no gene match. The CDR3 spells CASSRTGWETQYF. CDR3 coding DNA: TGTGCCAGCAGTCGGACAGGGTGGGAGACCCAGTACTTC.

This clonotype showed up many times. V usage is TRBV24-1 and J usage is TRBJ2-1; 11 bases align to TRBD2. Germline CDR1 KGHDR, CDR2 SFDVKD. Germline trimming cut 2 bases from V and 4 bases from J; bases unmatched to any gene: 3. CDR3 size: 16 residues. CDR3 nucleotides: TGTGCCACCAGTGATTCCGGGACTAGCGGATACAATGAGCAGTTCTTC. Translation: CATSDSGTSGYNEQFF.

This clonotype has ten or more counts. The chain uses TRBV6-5 and TRBJ1-4, with D possibly being TRBD1 (6 bases). Germline V lookup: CDR1 MNHEY, CDR2 SVGAGI. The V gene lost 5 bases and the J gene lost 4 bases, with 14 bases spanning the gap. The CDR3 spans 15 residues. The CDR3 region is CASSTPTGGNEKLFF. DNA of the CDR3: TGTGCCAGCAGTACCCCGACAGGTGGTAATGAAAAACTGTTTTTT.